A single sample is the source of the 20 T cell receptor beta chains below, sequenced in a study of blood T cell repertoires in COVID-19. Assay: immunoSEQ multiplex PCR; the TCRdb copy retains only in-frame clones and omits some. Found here are some 80,000 clones, 75% to 95% of them singletons; the top ten hold less than 0.85%. The sample consisted of peripheral blood. The origin of the receptors is a woman of 80 years or more with acute or convalescent COVID-19.

This chain uses TRBV20-1 with TRBJ1-2; D not resolved. The CDR3 has 12 residues. V lost 4 bases and J lost 3, with 9 bases in between. Germline-derived CDR1 and CDR2 are DFQATT and SNEGSKA (reference sequence). Here the CDR3 reads CSAIDTDYGYTF. For the CDR3, the DNA is TGCAGTGCTATTGATACGGACTATGGCTACACCTTC.

The chain is built from TRBV7-6 and TRBJ2-7; the match to TRBD2 covers 10 bases. The CDR3 consists of 17 residues. CDR1 is SGHVS, CDR2 FNYEAQ, per germline. The J segment lost 5 bases and the V segment lost 0 bases, leaving 10 bases of the junction unmatched. Here the CDR3 DNA reads TGTGCCAGCAGCTTAGCGGGAGCGGGAGGGCCACGCGACGAGCAGTACTTC. This encodes CASSLAGAGGPRDEQYF.

The gene calls are TRBV4-1 and TRBJ2-7; TRBD1 agrees at 11 bases. J gave up 7 bases and V 0 bases, and 8 bases lay outside the gene matches. Germline V gene sequence: CDR1 MGHRA, CDR2 YSYEKL. There are 16 residues in the CDR3. The CDR3 DNA sequence: TGCGCCAGCAGCCAAGAAAGGACAGGGGGCCGTCGGGAGCAGTACTTC. As protein: CASSQERTGGRREQYF.

The V gene is TRBV6-4, the J gene TRBJ2-7, with 11 positions matching TRBD2. V was pared by 3 bases and J by 0 bases, with 4 bases of the junction left unmatched. Germline V gene sequence: CDR1 MRHNA, CDR2 SNTAGT. This CDR3 spans 16 amino acids. The CDR3 reads CASSDLAGGNSYEQYF. CDR3 bases: TGTGCCAGCAGTGATCTAGCGGGAGGTAACTCCTACGAGCAGTACTTC.

V and J are TRBV7-8 and TRBJ1-6, with D possibly being TRBD1 (5 bases). V lost 1 base and J lost 8, with 24 bases in between. Looked up from germline, CDR1 is SGHVS and CDR2 is FQNEAQ. The CDR3 has 19 residues. The CDR3 sequence is CASSLEYGTAGGLYSPLHF. The CDR3 nucleotides read TGTGCCAGCAGCTTAGAATACGGGACGGCGGGCGGACTATATTCACCCCTCCACTTT. The full variable domain, its missing parts supplied by reference TRBV7-8 and TRBJ1-6, is GAGVSQSPRYKVAKRGQDVALRCDPISGHVSLFWYQQALGQGPEFLTYFQNEAQLDKSGLPSDRFFAERPEGSVSTLKIQRTQQEDSAVYLCASSLEYGTAGGLYSPLHFGNGTRLTVT.

The chain recombines TRBV2 with TRBJ2-7; a weak D match, TRBD2 (5 bases). This CDR3 comprises 14 residues. Between the trimmed V and J ends, which lost 3 bases and 9 bases, there was a span of 18 bases. Germline V gives CDR1 SNHLY, CDR2 FYNNEI. The CDR3 bases are TGTGCCAGCAGTGACCAGGACTCGGGCTGGTCGCAGTACTTC. It yields the protein CASSDQDSGWSQYF. Filled out from reference TRBV2 and TRBJ2-7, the complete variable domain reads EPEVTQTPSHQVTQMGQEVILRCVPISNHLYFYWYRQILGQKVEFLVSFYNNEISEKSEIFDDQFSVERPDGSNFTLKIRSTKLEDSAMYFCASSDQDSGWSQYFGPGTRLTVT.

V usage is TRBV29-1 and J usage is TRBJ1-2, with D perhaps matching TRBD1 (6 bases). Deletions cut 7 bases from V and 2 bases from J, with 11 bases between. The length of the CDR3 is 12 residues. Per the germline V gene, CDR1 is SQVTM and CDR2 is ANQGSEA. The DNA for the CDR3 is TGCAGCGCCGTACAGGGAAACTATGGCTACACCTTC. It specifies CSAVQGNYGYTF.

This clone has just a few counts. The V gene is TRBV9, the J gene TRBJ2-3; 8 nucleotides line up with TRBD1. The CDR3 length is 17 residues. The junction had 10 bases not matched to a gene; V was cut back by 4 bases and J by 0 bases. CDR1 is SGDLS and CDR2 is YYNGEE in the germline V gene. The CDR3 DNA is TGTGCCAGCAGCCCTCGACAGGGGCGATATAGCACAGATACGCAGTATTTT. Translating gives CASSPRQGRYSTDTQYF.

The V gene is TRBV5-5, the J gene TRBJ2-5; 11 nucleotides match TRBD2. Losses at the gene ends were 5 bases for V and 1 base for J; bases not matched to a gene: 7. Germline assignment: CDR1 SGHKS and CDR2 YYEKEE (reference sequence). The length of the CDR3 is 16 residues. CDR3 sequence: CASRPGLAAFQETQYF. The CDR3 DNA follows: TGTGCCAGCAGACCGGGACTAGCGGCCTTCCAAGAGACCCAGTACTTC.

V gene TRBV20-1 combines with J gene TRBJ1-2; D may be TRBD1 (6 bases). The CDR3 spans 13 residues. Germline V gives CDR1 DFQATT, CDR2 SNEGSKA (reference sequence). V lost 3 bases, J lost 3 bases, and 11 bases lay in between. The CDR3 DNA reads as TGCAGTGCTAGTCAGGGGCCCGACTATGGCTACACCTTC. Translating it yields CSASQGPDYGYTF.

V usage is TRBV4-1 and J usage is TRBJ1-2; 9 bases match TRBD1. V lost 4 bases to trimming and J lost 0 bases; unmatched junction nucleotides: 3. This CDR3 has 15 amino acids. Per germline, CDR1 MGHRA and CDR2 YSYEKL. The chain's CDR3 is CASSPGQGTNYGYTF. The CDR3 DNA is TGCGCCAGCAGCCCGGGACAGGGCACTAACTATGGCTACACCTTC.

The chain employs TRBV4-2 and TRBJ1-2; no firm D call. Germline V gives CDR1 LGHNA, CDR2 YNFKEQ. This CDR3 is 15 amino acids long. V was clipped by 1 base and J by 3 bases, with 12 bases between them. The CDR3 loop reads CASSQGQVGDYGYTF. CDR3 coding DNA: TGTGCCAGCAGCCAAGGGCAGGTTGGTGACTATGGCTACACCTTC.

This rearrangement joins TRBV7-3 to TRBJ2-3; TRBD2 might be the D (5 bases). The CDR3 spans 13 residues. V lost 5 bases and J lost 4, with 10 bases in between. Germline CDR1 and CDR2: SGHTA and FQGTGA. The CDR3 nucleotides are TGTGCCAGCAGCCCCGCCGGGGCAGATACGCAGTATTTT. It specifies CASSPAGADTQYF.

The chain couples TRBV28 to TRBJ2-7, with 8 bases fitting TRBD2. V lost 5 bases and J lost 1; bases outside the gene matches: 7. The V gene's germline CDR1 is MDHEN and CDR2 SYDVKM. The CDR3 sequence is 15 residues long. The CDR3 loop reads CASSGSSGISYEQYF. The CDR3 DNA follows: TGTGCCAGCAGTGGGAGTAGCGGGATTTCCTACGAGCAGTACTTC.

The gene calls are TRBV18 and TRBJ1-2; D not resolved. Between the trimmed V and J ends, which lost 6 bases and 0 bases, there was a span of 14 bases. Germline CDR1 is KGHSH and CDR2 is LQKENI. The CDR3 runs to 15 residues. This CDR3 is CASSPRGEANYGYTF. DNA for the CDR3: TGTGCCAGCTCCCCCCGCGGCGAAGCTAACTATGGCTACACCTTC.

The chain has TRBV15 and TRBJ1-2; D is uncertain. CDR1 is LNHNV, CDR2 YYDKDF, per germline (reference sequence). Trimming took 3 bases from V and 5 from J, leaving 7 bases between them. The CDR3 runs 12 residues. In nucleotides, the CDR3 is TGTGCCACCAGCAGGCTAGGATATGGCTACACCTTC. It translates to CATSRLGYGYTF.

This clone was observed a few times. The chain has TRBV5-6 and TRBJ2-7, with D perhaps matching TRBD1 (5 bases). The CDR3 totals 14 residues. Germline V gene data show CDR1 as SGHDT and CDR2 as YYEEEE. The V end was cut by 3 bases, the J end by 2 bases, with 12 bases between. CDR3 sequence reads: CASSWGTGAYEQYF. CDR3 in DNA: TGTGCCAGCAGCTGGGGCACAGGTGCCTACGAGCAGTACTTC.

This clone was counted once. As DNA, the CDR3 is TGTGCCAGCAGCTTAGATCAGGGCACAGATACGCAGTATTTT. Protein sequence: CASSLDQGTDTQYF. The V call is TRBV11-3, the J call TRBJ2-3; D unclear. The CDR3 totals 14 residues. CDR1 SGHNT and CDR2 YENEEA come from the germline V gene. Trimming cost V 0 bases and J 1 base, with 5 bases left between them.

The V gene is TRBV3-1 (or the pseudogene TRBV3-2), the J gene TRBJ2-5, with 13 bases aligning to TRBD2. Germline V lookup: CDR1 LGHDT, CDR2 YNNKEL (reference sequence). The ends lost 4 bases at V and 4 bases at J; junction bases unmatched: 6. This CDR3 comprises 16 residues. The DNA for the CDR3 is TGTGCCAGCAGCCGAGGACTAGCGGGAGATAGAGAGACCCAGTACTTC. This encodes CASSRGLAGDRETQYF.

The chain has TRBV5-4 and TRBJ1-1, with D hard to call. The CDR3 runs to 13 residues. Germline CDR1 SGHNT, CDR2 YYREEE (reference sequence). V was clipped by 5 bases and J by 0 bases, with 8 bases between them. This CDR3 reads CASSSSVNTEAFF. CDR3 nucleotide sequence: TGTGCCAGCAGTAGTAGCGTGAACACTGAAGCTTTCTTT.